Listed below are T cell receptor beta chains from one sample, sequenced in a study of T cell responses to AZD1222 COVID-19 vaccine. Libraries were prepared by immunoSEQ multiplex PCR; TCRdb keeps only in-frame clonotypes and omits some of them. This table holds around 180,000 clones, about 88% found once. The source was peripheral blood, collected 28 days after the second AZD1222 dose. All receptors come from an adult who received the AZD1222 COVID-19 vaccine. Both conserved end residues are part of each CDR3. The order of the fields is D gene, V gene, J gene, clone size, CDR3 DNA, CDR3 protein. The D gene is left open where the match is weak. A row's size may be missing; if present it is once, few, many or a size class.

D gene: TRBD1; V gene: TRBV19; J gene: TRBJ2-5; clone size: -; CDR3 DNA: TGTGCCAGTAGTATTATTGACAGGGGGCGAGTTCGAGCCCAGTACTTC; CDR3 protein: CASSIIDRGRVRAQYF
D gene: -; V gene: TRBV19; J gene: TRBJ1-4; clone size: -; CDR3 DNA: TGTGCCAGTAGTTCTGCCGCGGGGACTCTTAATGAAAAACTGTTTTTT; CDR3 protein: CASSSAAGTLNEKLFF
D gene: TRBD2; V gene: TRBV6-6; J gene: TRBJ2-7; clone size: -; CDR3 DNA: TGTGCCAGCAGTTTAGGGACTAGCTCTCCCGAGCAGTACTTC; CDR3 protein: CASSLGTSSPEQYF
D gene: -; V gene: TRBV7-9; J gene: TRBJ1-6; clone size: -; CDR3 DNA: TGTGCCAGCAGCCCAAAAGGCCGGGACACTGTTTCATTT; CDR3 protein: CASSPKGRDTVSF
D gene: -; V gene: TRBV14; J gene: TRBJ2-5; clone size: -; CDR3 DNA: TGTGCCAGCAGCCTAGTGGGAGGTCCCCAAGAGACCCAGTACTTC; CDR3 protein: CASSLVGGPQETQYF
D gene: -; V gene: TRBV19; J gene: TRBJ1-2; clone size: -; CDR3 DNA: TGTGCCAGTAGTAAAACTGGAGTTAACTATGGCTACACCTTC; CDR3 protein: CASSKTGVNYGYTF
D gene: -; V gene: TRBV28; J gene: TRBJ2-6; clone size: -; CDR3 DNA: TGTGCCAGCAGTTCCCCCACTGGGGCCAACGTCCTGACTTTC; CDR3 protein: CASSSPTGANVLTF
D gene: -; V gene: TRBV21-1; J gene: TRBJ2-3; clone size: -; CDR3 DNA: TGTGCCAGCAGCTCCACTCAGAGGCGAGCGGAATCTAGCACAGATACGCAGTATTTT; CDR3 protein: CASSSTQRRAESSTDTQYF
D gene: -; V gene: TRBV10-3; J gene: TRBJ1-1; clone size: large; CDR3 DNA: TGTGCCATCAGTGAACAGGGAGGGCTGAACACTGAAGCTTTCTTT; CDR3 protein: CAISEQGGLNTEAFF
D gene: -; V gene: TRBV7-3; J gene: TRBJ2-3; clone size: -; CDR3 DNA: TGTGCCAGCAGCCCCCCAAGCACAGATACGCAGTATTTT; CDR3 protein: CASSPPSTDTQYF
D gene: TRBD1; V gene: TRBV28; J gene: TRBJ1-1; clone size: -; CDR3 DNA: TGTGCCAGCAGTGTACAGGGGGCGCGGGCTTTCTTT; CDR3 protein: CASSVQGARAFF
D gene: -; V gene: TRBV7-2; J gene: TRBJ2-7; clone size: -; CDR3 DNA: TGTGCCAGCAGCTTATGGCTAGGAATCTACGAGCAGTACTTC; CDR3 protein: CASSLWLGIYEQYF
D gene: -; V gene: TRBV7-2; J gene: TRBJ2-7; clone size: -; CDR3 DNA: TGTGCCAGCAGCTTAGCGGGAGGCCCCTACGAGCAGTACTTC; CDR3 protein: CASSLAGGPYEQYF
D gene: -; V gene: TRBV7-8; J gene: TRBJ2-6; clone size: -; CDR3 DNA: TGTGCCAGCAGCGCGGACACCGAACGTTTCTGGGCCAACGTCCTGACTTTC; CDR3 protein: CASSADTERFWANVLTF
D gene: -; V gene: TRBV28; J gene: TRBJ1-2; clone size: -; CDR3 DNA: TGTGCCAGCAGGGACTCTGCGGGCTACACCTTC; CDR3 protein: CASRDSAGYTF
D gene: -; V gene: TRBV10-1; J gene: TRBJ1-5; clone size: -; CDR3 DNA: TGCGCCAGCAGAAGACAGATCCTATATAGCAATCAGCCCCAGCATTTT; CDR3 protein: CASRRQILYSNQPQHF
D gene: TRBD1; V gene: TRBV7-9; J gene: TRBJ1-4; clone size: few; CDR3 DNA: TGTGCCAGCAGCCGGACAGGGGTTCAAGAAAAACTGTTTTTT; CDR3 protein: CASSRTGVQEKLFF